These 17 T cell receptor beta chains share one sample of origin, sequenced in a study of cytomegalovirus exposure and HLA in healthy donors listed by TCRdb under 2017. Libraries were made using the immunoSEQ multiplex PCR assay. For the multiplex PCR, a mixture combining 60 forward primers for TCR Vbeta segments and 13 reverse primers for TCR Jbeta segments was used. The table comes from immuneACCESS by way of TCRdb, which keeps in-frame sequences with V and J called. Part of the clones is missing from these tables; in studies checked, under half for an unresolved V gene and the rest for unknown reasons. The sample table holds approximately 140,000 clones, of which around 80% were seen once. Of the sample, approximately 2% is held by the ten largest clones. Sequences were obtained from PBMCs. The receptors here all came from a man aged 30 to 39 in good health and CMV-seronegative.

The chain links TRBV14 to TRBJ1-4; 8 bases are shared with TRBD1. The CDR3 spans 14 residues. Germline lookup yields CDR1 SGHDN and CDR2 FVKESK. After removal of 4 bases from V and 8 bases from J, the junction contained 6 bases not matched to a gene. In nucleotides, the CDR3 is TGTGCCAGCAGCCCCCGCCCAGGGGGCGAAAAACTGTTTTTT. The encoded protein is CASSPRPGGEKLFF.

DNA of the CDR3: TGTGCCAGCAGAACAGGGACCCACACCGGGGAGCTGTTTTTT. This encodes CASRTGTHTGELFF. V gene TRBV28 combines with J gene TRBJ2-2; D is perhaps TRBD1 (6 bases). Germline V gene lookup returns CDR1 MDHEN and CDR2 SYDVKM. This CDR3 region has 14 residues. The V end was cut by 6 bases, the J end by 3 bases, with 11 bases between.

This sequence joins TRBV6-1 and TRBJ2-3; TRBD1 is a possible D gene (5 bases). The germline CDR1 and CDR2 sequences are MNHNS and SASEGT. The CDR3 sequence is 13 residues long. V lost 6 bases, J lost 8 bases, and 15 bases lay in between. CDR3 DNA sequence: TGTGCCAGCAGCCAGGGTATCCGAGGTACGCAGTATTTT. Its translation is CASSQGIRGTQYF.

The chain is built from TRBV5-1 and TRBJ2-5, with 7 bases matching TRBD1. This CDR3 spans 14 amino acids. Per the germline V gene, CDR1 is SGHRS and CDR2 is YFSETQ. Unmatched junction bases numbered 15, after V lost 3 bases and J lost 13 bases. The CDR3 region has the DNA TGCGCCAGCAGCTCCTCGGGACAGAGTGGGTTGGCGTACTTC. The encoded protein is CASSSSGQSGLAYF.

The chain links TRBV6-6 to TRBJ1-1; D may be TRBD1 (6 bases). Germline assignment: CDR1 MNHNY and CDR2 SVGAGI (reference sequence). The V and J ends lost 6 bases and 2 bases respectively, with 13 bases between them. The CDR3 runs 14 residues. CDR3 in amino acids: CASSLGQLNTEAFF. The CDR3 coding sequence is TGTGCCAGCAGCCTAGGACAGTTAAACACTGAAGCTTTCTTT.

V is TRBV6-5 and J is TRBJ2-5, with TRBD1 matching 7 bases. CDR3 length: 15 residues. Germline CDR1 and CDR2: MNHEY and SVGAGI. The J segment lost 2 bases and the V segment lost 5 bases, leaving 8 bases of the junction unmatched. In nucleotides, the CDR3 is TGTGCCAGCAGTAGACAGGGTGGGCGGCAAGAGACCCAGTACTTC. It is translated as CASSRQGGRQETQYF.

The chain employs TRBV4-1 and TRBJ2-7; D is possibly TRBD2 (6 bases). Trimming took 0 bases from V and 0 from J, leaving 9 bases between them. The CDR3 runs 15 residues. The V gene's germline CDR1 is MGHRA and CDR2 YSYEKL. CDR3 in amino acids: CASSQEHSGSYEQYF. The DNA for the CDR3 is TGCGCCAGCAGCCAAGAACATAGCGGCTCCTACGAGCAGTACTTC.

The chain uses TRBV6-1 and TRBJ1-1, with 9 nucleotides matching TRBD1. Losses at the gene ends were 5 bases for V and 2 bases for J; bases not matched to a gene: 3. CDR3 size: 14 residues. Looked up from germline, CDR1 is MNHNS and CDR2 is SASEGT. As DNA, the CDR3 is TGTGCCAGCAGTTCGACAGGGGGAAACACTGAAGCTTTCTTT. Translation: CASSSTGGNTEAFF.

This clone has a single count. The V and J genes are TRBV5-3 and TRBJ2-1, with 8 bases lining up with TRBD2. TRBV5-3 is marked as an open reading frame, function uncertain. The V and J ends lost 1 base and 3 bases, in that order; junction bases with no gene match: 3. The CDR3 totals 15 residues. CDR3 loop: CARSLKRESYNEQFF. CDR3 bases: TGTGCCAGAAGCTTGAAGCGGGAGAGCTACAATGAGCAGTTCTTC.

The rearrangement joins TRBV4-1 to TRBJ1-5; no definite D call. Germline CDR1 reads MGHRA; CDR2 reads YSYEKL. The ends were cut back, 4 bases at V and 0 bases at J, with 16 bases in the middle. There are 17 residues in the CDR3. CDR3 residues: CASSPAGPPYSNQPQHF. CDR3 coding DNA: TGCGCCAGCAGCCCTGCTGGGCCACCTTATAGCAATCAGCCCCAGCATTTT.

This chain joins TRBV4-1 and TRBJ1-1; 7 nucleotides line up with TRBD1. CDR3 size: 15 residues. Trimming removed 2 bases from V and 5 bases from J; junction bases left unmatched: 8. In germline, CDR1 is MGHRA, CDR2 YSYEKL. The CDR3 is CASSQQQGVGTEAFF. In DNA, the CDR3 is TGCGCCAGCAGCCAACAGCAGGGGGTCGGGACTGAAGCTTTCTTT.

The chain has TRBV28 and TRBJ2-7; 7 bases align to TRBD2. Germline CDR1 and CDR2: MDHEN and SYDVKM. This CDR3 is 13 amino acids long. The J segment lost 2 bases and the V segment lost 7 bases, leaving 5 bases of the junction unmatched. The CDR3 protein is CASIPGGTYEQYF. Written as DNA, the CDR3 is TGTGCCAGCATTCCGGGGGGAACCTACGAGCAGTACTTC.

This clone was counted only a few times. The V gene is TRBV19, the J gene TRBJ1-5, with 9 bases matching TRBD1. With V trimmed by 4 bases and J by 4 bases, 5 bases remained unmatched. Germline V gives CDR1 LNHDA, CDR2 SQIVND (reference sequence). This CDR3 has 15 residues. CDR3 region: CASSTDRGMNQPQHF. The CDR3 bases are TGTGCCAGTAGTACCGACAGGGGGATGAATCAGCCCCAGCATTTT. Drawing the rest from reference TRBV19 and TRBJ1-5, the complete variable domain is DGGITQSPKYLFRKEGQNVTLSCEQNLNHDAMYWYRQDPGQGLRLIYYSQIVNDFQKGDIAEGYSVSREKKESFPLTVTSAQKNPTAFYLCASSTDRGMNQPQHFGDGTRLSIL.

The chain has TRBV15 and TRBJ1-5, with D unresolved. V was shortened by 0 bases and J by 1 base, with 13 bases between the two germline ends. CDR1 and CDR2 from the germline V gene are LNHNV and YYDKDF (reference sequence). The CDR3 totals 17 residues. CDR3 nucleotide sequence: TGTGCCACCAGCAGAGATCTTGGTGCCGAGAGCAATCAGCCCCAGCATTTT. Amino acid sequence: CATSRDLGAESNQPQHF.

The count of this clone is one. V gene TRBV29-1 combines with J gene TRBJ1-5; the match to TRBD1 covers 8 bases. In germline, CDR1 is SQVTM, CDR2 ANQGSEA. The CDR3 sequence is 13 residues long. Germline trimming cut 5 bases from V and 5 bases from J; bases unmatched to any gene: 5. CDR3 amino acids: CSVQGQEDQPQHF. In DNA, the CDR3 is TGCAGCGTTCAGGGACAGGAGGATCAGCCCCAGCATTTT.

V and J are TRBV28 and TRBJ1-1; weak D call: TRBD1 (5 bases). The ends were cut back, 7 bases at V and 5 bases at J, with 17 bases in the middle. This CDR3 region has 14 residues. Germline V gene data show CDR1 as MDHEN and CDR2 as SYDVKM. For the CDR3, the DNA is TGTGCCAGCACGGAAGGGGCCCTATGGACTGAAGCTTTCTTT. Protein: CASTEGALWTEAFF.

This clone was picked up a small number of times. This chain links TRBV11-2 with TRBJ2-1, with D perhaps matching TRBD2 (5 bases). In germline, CDR1 is SGHAT, CDR2 FQNNGV. The ends were cut back, 1 base at V and 5 bases at J, with 6 bases in the middle. This CDR3 contains 13 residues. CDR3 protein: CASSLGLNNEQFF. CDR3 in DNA: TGTGCCAGCAGCTTAGGACTAAACAATGAGCAGTTCTTC.